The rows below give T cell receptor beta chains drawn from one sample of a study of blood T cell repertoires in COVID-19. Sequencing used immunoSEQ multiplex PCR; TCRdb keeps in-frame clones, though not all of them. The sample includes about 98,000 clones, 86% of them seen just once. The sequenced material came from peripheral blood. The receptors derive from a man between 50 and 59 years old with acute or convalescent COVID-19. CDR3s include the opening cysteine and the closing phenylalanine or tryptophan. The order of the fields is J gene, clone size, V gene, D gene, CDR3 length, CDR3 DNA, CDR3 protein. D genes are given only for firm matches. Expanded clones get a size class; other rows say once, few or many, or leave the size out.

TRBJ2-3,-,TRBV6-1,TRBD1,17,TGTGCCAGCAGTGAGGGTACAGGGGGCTATCGGGCAGATACGCAGTATTTT,CASSEGTGGYRADTQYF
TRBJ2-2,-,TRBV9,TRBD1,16,TGTGCCAGCAGCGGCGGACCAGGGGGCGTAACCGGGGAGCTGTTTTTT,CASSGGPGGVTGELFF
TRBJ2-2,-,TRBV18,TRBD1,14,TGTGCCAGCTCACCAGACAGGGATCCCGGGGAGCTGTTTTTT,CASSPDRDPGELFF
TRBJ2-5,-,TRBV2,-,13,TGTGCCAGCAGTGAGAGGGGAGGCGAGACCCAGTACTTC,CASSERGGETQYF
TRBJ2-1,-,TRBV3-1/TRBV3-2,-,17,TGTGCCAGCAGCCAAGATCAAGGGGAAGAATCCTACAATGAGCAGTTCTTC,CASSQDQGEESYNEQFF
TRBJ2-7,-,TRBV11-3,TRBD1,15,TGTGCCAGCCAGTCGGAGACAGGGTGGATCTACGAGCAGTACTTC,CASQSETGWIYEQYF
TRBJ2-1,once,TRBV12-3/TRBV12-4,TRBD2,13,TGTGCCAGCATCTCGGGGGGGAGCCGCGAGCAGTTCTTC,CASISGGSREQFF
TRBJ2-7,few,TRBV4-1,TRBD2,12,TGCGCCAGCAGCCCTGTAGCGGGCGAGCAGTACTTC,CASSPVAGEQYF
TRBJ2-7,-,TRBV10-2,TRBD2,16,TGCGCCAGCAGTGATTGGACTAGCGGGAGTCGTAACGAGCAGTACTTC,CASSDWTSGSRNEQYF
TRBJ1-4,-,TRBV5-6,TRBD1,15,TGTGCCAGCAGCTGGCGGACAGGGGGGTACGAAAAACTGTTTTTT,CASSWRTGGYEKLFF
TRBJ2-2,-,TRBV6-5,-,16,TGTGCCAGCAGTTACAGGCGCGGGGCGAACACCGGGGAGCTGTTTTTT,CASSYRRGANTGELFF
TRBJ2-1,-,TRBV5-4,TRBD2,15,TGTGCCAGCAGCTTGGTAAGCGGGAGATTTGTTGAGCAGTTCTTC,CASSLVSGRFVEQFF
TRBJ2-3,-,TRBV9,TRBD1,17,TGTGCCAGCAGCCCCCGGACAGGAGGTCGGGGCACAGATACGCAGTATTTT,CASSPRTGGRGTDTQYF
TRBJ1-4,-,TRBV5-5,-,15,TGTGCCAGCAGCCCATGGAGTGCAACTAATGAAAAACTGTTTTTT,CASSPWSATNEKLFF
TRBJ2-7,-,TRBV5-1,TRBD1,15,TGCGCCAGTATGAAAAGCGGGACAGGGGGCGACGAGCAGTACTTC,CASMKSGTGGDEQYF
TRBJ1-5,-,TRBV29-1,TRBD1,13,TGCAGCGTTGGGGACGGGACAGGGGTGCCCCAGCATTTT,CSVGDGTGVPQHF